These 4 T cell receptor beta chains came from one sample sequenced in a study of blood T cell repertoires in COVID-19. The table came from immunoSEQ multiplex PCR; TCRdb's copy has only in-frame clones and leaves some out. The profile shows more than 95,000 clones, under 90% of them singletons. The sample comprised peripheral blood. The origin of the receptors is a man older than 75 with acute or convalescent COVID-19.

CDR3 in DNA: TGTGCCAGCAGTGTCGAGGGTAATTCACCCCTCCACTTT. Its protein product is CASSVEGNSPLHF. The rearrangement uses TRBV2 and TRBJ1-6; no reliable D call. V was cut by 4 bases and J by 6 bases, with 7 bases left in between. The CDR3 contains 13 residues. Germline V gene sequence: CDR1 SNHLY, CDR2 FYNNEI.

The chain is built from TRBV11-2 and TRBJ1-1, with a possible D match to TRBD1 (6 bases). Germline V CDR1 and CDR2: SGHAT, FQNNGV. The CDR3 contains 15 residues. Trimming pared 4 bases from V and 1 base from J, leaving 13 bases between. This CDR3 is CASSSWTAPNTEAFF. The CDR3 DNA follows: TGTGCCAGCAGCTCATGGACAGCGCCGAACACTGAAGCTTTCTTT.

The V and J genes are TRBV27 and TRBJ2-5, with 12 bases fitting TRBD1. CDR1 and CDR2 from the germline V gene are MNHEY and SMNVEV (reference sequence). The CDR3 runs 15 residues. V lost 6 bases to trimming and J lost 5 bases; unmatched junction nucleotides: 7. The CDR3 DNA is TGTGCCAGCAGCCGGTGGGGACAGGGGGCGGAGACCCAGTACTTC. It is translated as CASSRWGQGAETQYF.

The genes are TRBV6-5 and TRBJ1-5; 7 positions match TRBD1. Germline V gene sequence: CDR1 MNHEY, CDR2 SVGAGI. V was pared by 5 bases and J by 7 bases, with 8 bases of the junction left unmatched. The CDR3 runs 14 residues. Here the CDR3 reads CASSPNRGNQPQHF. For the CDR3, the DNA is TGTGCCAGCAGTCCCAACAGGGGAAACCAGCCCCAGCATTTT.